The 14 T cell receptor beta chains presented below share a single source sample, sequenced in a study of response to subunit inactivated influenza vaccine. TCRdb reprocessed the RT-PCR reads with MiXCR, giving one entry per CDR3 protein. Here the sample spans 180,000 or so distinct CDR3 sequences, approximately 12% being singletons. These data were likewise used in another study, on T cells expressing NK-cell markers. Per that study: Researchers built TCR beta cDNA using 5'RACE template switching with UMIs.

The sample was CD8+ T cells sorted from PBMCs, taken 11 to 12 days after vaccination. Receptors originate from a man between 50 and 59 years old who received an inactivated influenza vaccine.

This chain links TRBV21-1 with TRBJ2-3; the D call of TRBD2 is as the table states it, not checked on the DNA. TRBV21-1 is a recognized pseudogene. The CDR3 spans 18 residues. DNA for the CDR3: TGTGCCAGCAGCGGACCCCATGTAGCGGGGGGGCTTGAAGATACGCAGTATTTT. It is translated as CASSGPHVAGGLEDTQYF.

This clonotype was detected only a few times. The rearrangement links TRBV9 to TRBJ1-1; 8 nucleotides align to TRBD1. The CDR3 is 15 amino acids. V was clipped by 4 bases and J by 1 base; unmatched bases: 6. The V gene's germline CDR1 is SGDLS and CDR2 YYNGEE. The CDR3 spells CASSHRDRQNTEAFF. CDR3 coding DNA: TGTGCCAGCAGCCATCGGGACAGGCAGAACACTGAAGCTTTCTTT.

The CDR3 bases are TGTGCCAGCAGCTCGTTAGGACTAGCGGGAGACGAGCAGTTCTTC. Amino acid sequence: CASSSLGLAGDEQFF. The chain recombines TRBV7-9 with TRBJ2-1; 13 positions agree with TRBD2. The CDR3 contains 15 residues. V was clipped by 4 bases and J by 10 bases; unmatched bases: 7. Germline CDR1 SEHNR, CDR2 FQNEAQ (reference sequence).

In its sample, this clonotype was seen a few times. The chain links TRBV19 to TRBJ2-7; D gene uncertain. The germline gives CDR1 LNHDA, CDR2 SQIVND (reference sequence). The CDR3 has 11 residues. Trimming left V 5 bases short and J 5 bases short, with 7 bases between. The CDR3 DNA reads as TGTGCCAGTAGTGAGTACGACGAGCAGTACTTC. Encoded protein: CASSEYDEQYF. Variable domain in full (rest from reference TRBV19 and TRBJ2-7): DGGITQSPKYLFRKEGQNVTLSCEQNLNHDAMYWYRQDPGQGLRLIYYSQIVNDFQKGDIAEGYSVSREKKESFPLTVTSAQKNPTAFYLCASSEYDEQYFGPGTRLTVT.

The table lists this clonotype with a few counts. The rearrangement uses TRBV4-2 and TRBJ2-1, with TRBD2 matching 7 bases. This CDR3 is built from 15 residues. The V and J ends lost 4 bases and 4 bases, in that order; junction bases with no gene match: 7. The germline CDR1 and CDR2 sequences are LGHNA and YNFKEQ. Here the CDR3 reads CASSPERGLYNEQFF. As DNA, the CDR3 is TGTGCCAGCAGCCCCGAGCGGGGACTATACAATGAGCAGTTCTTC.

This rearrangement joins TRBV5-1 to TRBJ1-2; D perhaps matches TRBD1 (5 bases). Trimming cost V 2 bases and J 8 bases, with 13 bases left between them. The CDR3 is made up of 13 amino acids. Germline CDR1 SGHRS, CDR2 YFSETQ. For the CDR3, the DNA is TGCGCCAGCAGCTTTGCGGGGGGATACGGCTACACCTTC. Its translation: CASSFAGGYGYTF.

The sample holds a few counts of this clonotype. This chain links TRBV4-3 with TRBJ2-3; D perhaps matches TRBD2 (6 bases). CDR1 is LGHNA, CDR2 YSLEER, per germline. This CDR3 region has 15 residues. Trimming pared 1 base from V and 0 bases from J, leaving 8 bases between. The CDR3 loop is CASSQVGGSTDTQYF. CDR3 sequence (DNA): TGCGCCAGCAGCCAAGTAGGAGGGAGCACAGATACGCAGTATTTT.

The V and J genes are TRBV3-1 and TRBJ2-1, with a weak D call TRBD1 (6 bases). The V and J ends lost 3 bases and 8 bases respectively, with 11 bases between them. The CDR3 covers 13 residues. From germline, CDR1 is LGHDT and CDR2 YNNKEL (reference sequence). The CDR3 loop reads CASSHQGIDEQFF. In DNA, the CDR3 is TGTGCCAGCAGCCACCAGGGGATTGATGAGCAGTTCTTC.

The rearrangement uses TRBV5-1 and TRBJ1-6; TRBD1 is a possible D gene (5 bases). The germline gives CDR1 SGHRS, CDR2 YFSETQ. This CDR3 spans 19 amino acids. The V end was cut by 0 bases, the J end by 1 base, with 17 bases between. The DNA for the CDR3 is TGCGCCAGCAGCTTGGAAGGGGCCACTGTGAGATCCTATAATTCACCCCTCCACTTT. Its protein is CASSLEGATVRSYNSPLHF.

There are a few counts of this clonotype. V is TRBV6-5 and J is TRBJ2-7; 9 bases align to TRBD2. V was clipped by 2 bases and J by 2 bases; unmatched bases: 4. The CDR3 totals 15 residues. Germline-derived CDR1 and CDR2 are MNHEY and SVGAGI. The CDR3 region is CASSYIAGEPYEQYF. CDR3 DNA: TGTGCCAGCAGTTACATAGCGGGGGAACCCTACGAGCAGTACTTC.

The sample holds a few counts of this clonotype. The chain combines TRBV20-1 with TRBJ2-7; perhaps TRBD1 as D (6 bases). V was shortened by 4 bases and J by 1 base, with 20 bases between the two germline ends. From germline, CDR1 is DFQATT and CDR2 SNEGSKA (reference sequence). This CDR3 has 16 residues. This CDR3 reads CSATLSRGGYSYEQYF. CDR3 coding DNA: TGCAGTGCTACCCTATCCAGGGGCGGTTATTCCTACGAGCAGTACTTC.

This clonotype was counted between two and nine times. The rearrangement links TRBV4-2 to TRBJ2-7; TRBD2 matches 16 bases. The CDR3 is 20 amino acids. CDR1 is LGHNA and CDR2 is YNFKEQ in the germline V gene. V lost 1 base and J lost 3; bases outside the gene matches: 12. The CDR3 here is CASSQVRGLAGGPVDYEQYF. CDR3 bases: TGTGCCAGCAGCCAAGTGAGGGGACTAGCGGGAGGGCCAGTTGACTACGAGCAGTACTTC.

The V and J genes are TRBV27 and TRBJ2-3; 9 bases line up with TRBD2. J gave up 4 bases and V 2 bases, and 16 bases lay outside the gene matches. Germline loops: CDR1 MNHEY, CDR2 SMNVEV (reference sequence). The CDR3 has 19 residues. CDR3 nucleotide sequence: TGTGCCAGCAGTTTAACGATAGCGGGAGAGGGGTCTGGCGCAGATACGCAGTATTTT. This sequence encodes CASSLTIAGEGSGADTQYF.

The V and J genes are TRBV5-5 and TRBJ2-1, with D possibly called TRBD1 or TRBD2 (5 bases each). Germline values: CDR1 SGHKS, CDR2 YYEKEE (reference sequence). The length of the CDR3 is 15 residues. Trimming cost V 4 bases and J 2 bases, with 13 bases left between them. CDR3 DNA: TGTGCCAGCAGCCCGTGGGGGTTCGCCTACAATGAGCAGTTCTTC. Translation: CASSPWGFAYNEQFF.